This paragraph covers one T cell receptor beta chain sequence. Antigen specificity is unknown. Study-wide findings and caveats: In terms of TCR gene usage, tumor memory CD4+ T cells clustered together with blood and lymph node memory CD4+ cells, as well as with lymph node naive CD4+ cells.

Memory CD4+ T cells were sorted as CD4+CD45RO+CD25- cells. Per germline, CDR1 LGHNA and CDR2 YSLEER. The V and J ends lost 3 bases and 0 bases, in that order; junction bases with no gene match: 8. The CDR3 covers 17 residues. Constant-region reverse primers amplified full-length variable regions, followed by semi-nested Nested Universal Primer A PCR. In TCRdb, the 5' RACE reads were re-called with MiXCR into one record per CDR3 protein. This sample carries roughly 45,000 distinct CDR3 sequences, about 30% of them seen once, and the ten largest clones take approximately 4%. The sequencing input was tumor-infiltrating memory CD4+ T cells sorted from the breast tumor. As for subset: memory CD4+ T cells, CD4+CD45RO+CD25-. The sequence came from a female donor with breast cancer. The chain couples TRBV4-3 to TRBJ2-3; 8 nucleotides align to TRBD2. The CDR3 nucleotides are TGCGCCAGCAGCCAGGCACCCGGGGGGGGGAGCACAGATACGCAGTATTTT. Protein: CASSQAPGGGSTDTQYF.